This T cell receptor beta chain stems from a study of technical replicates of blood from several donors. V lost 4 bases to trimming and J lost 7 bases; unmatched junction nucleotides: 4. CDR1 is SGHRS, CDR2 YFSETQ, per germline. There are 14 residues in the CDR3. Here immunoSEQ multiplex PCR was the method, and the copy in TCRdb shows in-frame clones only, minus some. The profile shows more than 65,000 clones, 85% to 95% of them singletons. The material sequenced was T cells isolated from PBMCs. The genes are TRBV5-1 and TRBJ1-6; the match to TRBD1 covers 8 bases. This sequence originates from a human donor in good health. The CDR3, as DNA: TGCGCCAGCAGCCCGACAGGGGCGAATTCACCCCTCCACTTT. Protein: CASSPTGANSPLHF. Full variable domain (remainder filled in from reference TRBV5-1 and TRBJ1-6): KAGVTQTPRYLIKTRGQQVTLSCSPISGHRSVSWYQQTPGQGLQFLFEYFSETQRNKGNFPGRFSGRQFSNSRSEMNVSTLELGDSALYLCASSPTGANSPLHFGNGTRLTVT.